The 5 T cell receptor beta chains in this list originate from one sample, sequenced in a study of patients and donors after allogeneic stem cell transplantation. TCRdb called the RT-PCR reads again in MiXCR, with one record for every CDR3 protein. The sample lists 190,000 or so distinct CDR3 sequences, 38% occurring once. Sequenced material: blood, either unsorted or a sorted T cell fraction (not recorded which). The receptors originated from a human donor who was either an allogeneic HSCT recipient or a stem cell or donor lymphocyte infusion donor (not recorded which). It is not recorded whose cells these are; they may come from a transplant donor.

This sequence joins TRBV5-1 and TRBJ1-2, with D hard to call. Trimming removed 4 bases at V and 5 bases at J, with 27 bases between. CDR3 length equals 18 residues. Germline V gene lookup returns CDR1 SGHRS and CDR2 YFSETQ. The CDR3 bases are TGCGCCAGCAGCGACGGACGGAGTCCCCCAAGGGCCGATTATGGCTACACCTTC. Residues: CASSDGRSPPRADYGYTF.

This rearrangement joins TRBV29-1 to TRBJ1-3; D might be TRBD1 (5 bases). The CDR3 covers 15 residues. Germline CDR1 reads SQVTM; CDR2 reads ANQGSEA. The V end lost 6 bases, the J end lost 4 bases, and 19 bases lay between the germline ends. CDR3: CSVRQGDLGGNTIYF. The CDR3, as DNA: TGCAGCGTCCGGCAGGGCGATCTAGGAGGAAACACCATATATTTT.

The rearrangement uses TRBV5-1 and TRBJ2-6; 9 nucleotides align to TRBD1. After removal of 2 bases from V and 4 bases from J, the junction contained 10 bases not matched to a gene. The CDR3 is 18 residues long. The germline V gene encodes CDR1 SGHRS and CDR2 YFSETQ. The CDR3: CASSFLGQGSSGANVLTF. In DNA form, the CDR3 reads TGCGCCAGCAGCTTTCTGGGACAGGGAAGTTCCGGGGCCAACGTCCTGACTTTC.

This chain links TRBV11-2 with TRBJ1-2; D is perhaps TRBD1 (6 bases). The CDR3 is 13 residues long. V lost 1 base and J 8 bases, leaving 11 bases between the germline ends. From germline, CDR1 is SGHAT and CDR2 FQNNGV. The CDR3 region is CASSLANRDGYTF. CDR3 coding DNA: TGTGCCAGCAGCTTAGCGAACAGGGACGGCTACACCTTC.

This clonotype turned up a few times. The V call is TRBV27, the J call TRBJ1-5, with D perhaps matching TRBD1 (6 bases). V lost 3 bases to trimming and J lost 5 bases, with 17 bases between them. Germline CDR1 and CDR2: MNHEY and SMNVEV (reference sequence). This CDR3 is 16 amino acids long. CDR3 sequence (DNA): TGTGCCAGCAGTTTCAACCATCAGGGGATAGATCAGCCCCAGCATTTT. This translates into CASSFNHQGIDQPQHF.